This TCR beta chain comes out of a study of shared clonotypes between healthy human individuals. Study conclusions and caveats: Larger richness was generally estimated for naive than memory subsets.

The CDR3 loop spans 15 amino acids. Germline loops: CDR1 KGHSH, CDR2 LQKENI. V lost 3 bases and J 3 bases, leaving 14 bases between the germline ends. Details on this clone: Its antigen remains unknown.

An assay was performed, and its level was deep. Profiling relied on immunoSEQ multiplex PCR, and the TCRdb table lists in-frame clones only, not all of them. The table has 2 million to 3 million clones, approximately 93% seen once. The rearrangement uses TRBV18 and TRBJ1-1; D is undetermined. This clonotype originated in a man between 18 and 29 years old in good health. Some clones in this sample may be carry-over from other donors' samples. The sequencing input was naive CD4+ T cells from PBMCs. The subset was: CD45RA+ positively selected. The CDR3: CASSPMRAGYTEAFF. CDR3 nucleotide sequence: TGTGCCAGCTCACCGATGCGAGCTGGTTACACTGAAGCTTTCTTT.